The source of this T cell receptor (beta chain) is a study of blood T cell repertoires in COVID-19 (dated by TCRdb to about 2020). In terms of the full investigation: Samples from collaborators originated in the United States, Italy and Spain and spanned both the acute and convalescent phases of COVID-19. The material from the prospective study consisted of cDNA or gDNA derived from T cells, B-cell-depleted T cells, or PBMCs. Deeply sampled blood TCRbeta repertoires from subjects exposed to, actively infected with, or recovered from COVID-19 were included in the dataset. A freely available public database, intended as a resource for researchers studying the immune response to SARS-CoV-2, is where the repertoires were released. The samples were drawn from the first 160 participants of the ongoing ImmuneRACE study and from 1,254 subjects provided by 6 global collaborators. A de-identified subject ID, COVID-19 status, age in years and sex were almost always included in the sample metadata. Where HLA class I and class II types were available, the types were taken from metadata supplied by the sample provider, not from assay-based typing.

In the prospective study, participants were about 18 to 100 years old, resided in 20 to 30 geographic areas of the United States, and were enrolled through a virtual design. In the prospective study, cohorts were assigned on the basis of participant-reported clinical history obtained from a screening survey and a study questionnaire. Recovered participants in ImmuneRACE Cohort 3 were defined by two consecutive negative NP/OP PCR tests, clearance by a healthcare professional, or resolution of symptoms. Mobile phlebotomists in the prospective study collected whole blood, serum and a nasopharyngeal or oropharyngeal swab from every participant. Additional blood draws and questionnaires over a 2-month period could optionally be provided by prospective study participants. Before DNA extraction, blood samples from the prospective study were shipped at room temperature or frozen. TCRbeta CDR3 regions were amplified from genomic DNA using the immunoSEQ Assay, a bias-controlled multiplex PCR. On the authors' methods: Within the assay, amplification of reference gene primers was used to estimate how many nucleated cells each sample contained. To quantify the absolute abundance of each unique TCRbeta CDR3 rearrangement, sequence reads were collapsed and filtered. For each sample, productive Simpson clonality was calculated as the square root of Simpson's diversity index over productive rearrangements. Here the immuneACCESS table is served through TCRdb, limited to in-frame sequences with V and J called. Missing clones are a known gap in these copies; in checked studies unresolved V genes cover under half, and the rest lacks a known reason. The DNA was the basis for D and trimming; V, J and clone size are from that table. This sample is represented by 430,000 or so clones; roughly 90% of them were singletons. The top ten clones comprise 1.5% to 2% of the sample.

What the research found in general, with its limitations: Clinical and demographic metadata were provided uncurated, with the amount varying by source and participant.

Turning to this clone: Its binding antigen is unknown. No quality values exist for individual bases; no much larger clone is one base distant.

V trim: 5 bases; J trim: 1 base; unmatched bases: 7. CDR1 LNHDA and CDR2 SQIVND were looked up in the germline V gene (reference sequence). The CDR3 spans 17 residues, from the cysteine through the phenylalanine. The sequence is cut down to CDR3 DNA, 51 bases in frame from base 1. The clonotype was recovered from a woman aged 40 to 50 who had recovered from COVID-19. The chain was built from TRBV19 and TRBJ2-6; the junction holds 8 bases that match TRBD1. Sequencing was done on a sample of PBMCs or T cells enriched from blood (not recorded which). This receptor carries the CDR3 CASSSETGVSGANVLTF. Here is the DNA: TGTGCCAGTAGTTCCGAGACAGGGGTTTCTGGGGCCAACGTCCTGACTTTC.